This T cell receptor beta chain was observed in a study of regulatory T cells in long-lasting Graves disease. Across the whole study: Antithyroid drug exposure in newly diagnosed Graves' patients had lasted under 3 months. Whole-study findings and limits: Thyroid tissue was not sampled; only peripheral blood was. Few sampled subjects may have lowered accuracy.

Time point of the sample: newly diagnosed GD, antithyroid drugs for less than 3 months. PBMC-derived RNA was used for the TCR library. Libraries of TCR beta came from iRepertoire HTBI primers plus Arm-PCR of CDR3 regions. Via MiXCR, TCRdb re-called the multiplex PCR reads, giving one row per CDR3 protein. The sample contains around 400,000 distinct CDR3 sequences, around 15% of which appear only once. The germline V gene encodes CDR1 SGHTA and CDR2 FQGTGA. The CDR3 length is 17 residues. V was clipped by 5 bases and J by 3 bases, with 20 bases between them. Many counts were recorded for this clonotype. Its target is unknown.

This clonotype originated in a female donor with Graves disease. Sequencing was performed on peripheral blood mononuclear cells (PBMCs), taken at new diagnosis, from a patient treated with antithyroid drugs. The chain uses TRBV7-3 and TRBJ2-1, with D possibly matching TRBD1 (6 bases). The CDR3 is CASSPYIRDTSYNEQFF. The CDR3 nucleotides are TGTGCCAGCAGCCCCTACATCCGGGACACGAGCTACAATGAGCAGTTCTTC.